A selection of T cell receptor beta chains follows, all from one sample in a study of post-analysis software for immune sequencing data. A single record per CDR3 protein comes from TCRdb applying MiXCR to the PCR reads. Found here are about 460,000 distinct CDR3 sequences, around 40% of them singletons; the top ten hold 12%. Input material: blood. These TCRs come from a girl aged 10 to 17 with multiple sclerosis. Each CDR3 is given with its conserved first and last residue. A D gene is named only where the DNA matches it firmly. Clone size is shown for a subset of rows, as once, few, many or a class of expanded clone.

NA	TRBV5-1	TRBJ2-5	TRBD1	CASSPGGSQETQYF	TGCGCCAGCAGCCCAGGGGGTAGCCAAGAGACCCAGTACTTC
few	TRBV29-1	TRBJ2-3	TRBD2	CSGGLAGVQDTQYF	TGCAGCGGGGGTCTAGCGGGAGTGCAGGATACGCAGTATTTT
few	TRBV20-1	TRBJ2-5	NA	CSARDPRGSKTQYF	TGCAGTGCTAGAGATCCTAGGGGTTCAAAGACCCAGTACTTC
few	TRBV12-3/TRBV12-4	TRBJ2-5	NA	CASSLGVIGETQYF	TGTGCCAGCAGTTTAGGTGTTATTGGAGAGACCCAGTACTTC
NA	TRBV11-2	TRBJ2-1	TRBD2	CASSLGGLAINEQFF	TGTGCCAGCAGCTTAGGGGGACTAGCGATCAATGAGCAGTTCTTC
NA	TRBV12-3/TRBV12-4	TRBJ2-5	TRBD1	CASSLSGQIYQETQYF	TGTGCCAGCAGTTTATCGGGACAGATCTACCAAGAGACCCAGTACTTC
NA	TRBV28	TRBJ1-4	NA	CASSLLRGTSTNEKLFF	TGTGCCAGCAGTTTACTACGCGGCACCTCAACTAATGAAAAACTGTTTTTT
NA	TRBV5-6	TRBJ2-1	TRBD2	CASSLTSEDNEQFF	TGTGCCAGCAGCTTGACTAGCGAAGACAATGAGCAGTTCTTC
NA	TRBV20-1	TRBJ2-2	NA	CSARMDTGELFF	TGCAGTGCTAGAATGGACACCGGGGAGCTGTTTTTT
once	TRBV12-3/TRBV12-4	TRBJ2-3	TRBD1	CASSAGTGTDTEYF	TGTGCCAGCAGCGCCGGGACAGGAACAGATACGGAGTATTTT
NA	TRBV15	TRBJ2-1	TRBD2	CAAGLAYNEQFF	TGTGCCGCGGGACTAGCTTACAATGAGCAGTTCTTC
many	TRBV29-1	TRBJ2-1	TRBD2	CSVYGLALVLTGTEQFF	TGCAGCGTTTACGGACTAGCTCTTGTCCTAACAGGCACTGAGCAGTTCTTC
NA	TRBV20-1	TRBJ2-1	NA	CSARGGLGVNEQFF	TGCAGTGCTAGGGGGGGTCTAGGAGTAAATGAGCAGTTCTTC
NA	TRBV20-1	TRBJ2-1	NA	CSARVRNNEQFF	TGCAGTGCTAGAGTAAGGAACAATGAGCAGTTCTTC
NA	TRBV24-1	TRBJ2-3	TRBD2	CATSDYAEREGTDTQYF	TGTGCCACCAGTGATTACGCGGAGCGGGAGGGCACAGATACGCAGTATTTT
NA	TRBV20-1	TRBJ2-7	TRBD1	CSATDRVPYEQYF	TGCAGTGCTACTGACAGGGTTCCCTACGAGCAGTACTTC
few	TRBV28	TRBJ2-1	NA	CASSTRTGTLNEQFF	TGTGCCAGCAGTACAAGAACCGGGACTCTGAATGAGCAGTTCTTC
NA	TRBV6-1	TRBJ2-7	NA	CASSGGQLGYEQYF	TGTGCCAGCAGTGGTGGACAGTTGGGCTACGAGCAGTACTTC